These T cell receptor beta chains were read from a single sample in a study of blood T cell repertoires in COVID-19. Clones were read by immunoSEQ multiplex PCR, and TCRdb kept only the in-frame ones, dropping some. The repertoire holds about 29,000 clones, with about 89% as singletons. Sequencing was performed on peripheral blood. Every receptor here comes from a human donor in a cohort sampled during active COVID-19. CDR3s include the opening cysteine and the closing phenylalanine or tryptophan. Each record gives: J gene, V gene, CDR3 protein.

TRBJ1-6 TRBV6-1 CASSEGPGRDSPLHF
TRBJ2-2 TRBV6-2/TRBV6-3 CASSYRGLDGELFF
TRBJ2-7 TRBV7-9 CASSMDSFYEQYF
TRBJ2-5 TRBV7-3 CASSLTGTEGETQYF
TRBJ2-6 TRBV19 CASRPTRGIGSGANVLTF
TRBJ1-6 TRBV3-1/TRBV3-2 CASSQVRHEALHF
TRBJ2-7 TRBV7-8 CASSLVSGVGYYEQYF
TRBJ1-3 TRBV23-1 CASSRPTSSGNTIYF
TRBJ2-5 TRBV30 CAWGTGRGSKETQYF
TRBJ1-2 TRBV12-5 CASGVSAGNGYTF
TRBJ2-5 TRBV7-9 CASSLGSGGRSGTQYF
TRBJ2-3 TRBV5-4 CASSSLGTGGRADTQYF
TRBJ1-3 TRBV4-3 CASSVTPVTGFGNTIYF
TRBJ2-1 TRBV19 CASSRVAGGSYNEQFF
TRBJ1-2 TRBV14 CASSQESSYGYTF
TRBJ2-3 TRBV18 CASSPKELAGGFATDTQYF
TRBJ2-1 TRBV5-8 CASSLTSGGVNEQFF
TRBJ2-2 TRBV19 CASRNSGANTGELFF
TRBJ1-5 TRBV19 CASSIRGQGAGQPQHF
TRBJ2-5 TRBV5-5 CASSSSETQYF
TRBJ2-1 TRBV27 CASSHRQGHEQFF
TRBJ2-3 TRBV5-8 CASGRGRTDTQYF
TRBJ2-5 TRBV4-1 CASSQDVGGTWGSQETQYF
TRBJ1-1 TRBV5-1 CASSLIGQGATMNTEAFF
TRBJ1-5 TRBV30 CAWSPGGNQPQHF
TRBJ2-3 TRBV5-4 CASSPRLAGITDTQYF
TRBJ2-5 TRBV4-3 CASSQAGGRGETQYF
TRBJ2-5 TRBV2 CASSSGEGQETQYF
TRBJ2-1 TRBV7-2 CASSSRGLAYDEQFF
TRBJ2-7 TRBV27 CASSLERGRRDEQYF
TRBJ2-1 TRBV2 CASSRDSAHEQFF
TRBJ1-1 TRBV5-1 CASRQQAGTEAFF
TRBJ1-2 TRBV27 CASSSGSPYGYTF
TRBJ1-1 TRBV28 CASSRDRARNTEAFF
TRBJ1-2 TRBV5-1 CASSEGVYGYTF
TRBJ2-5 TRBV9 CASSVSGGGQETQYF
TRBJ1-1 TRBV25-1 CASSTGNTEAFF
TRBJ2-1 TRBV29-1 CSTSYGNEQFF
TRBJ1-1 TRBV5-1 CASSSDRDSTEAFF
TRBJ2-5 TRBV18 CASSPAGGQETQYF
TRBJ2-5 TRBV5-6 CASSLRAGKETQYF
TRBJ1-6 TRBV11-2 CASSLGTGNSPLHF
TRBJ1-2 TRBV6-1 CASSEQGNYGYTF
TRBJ1-2 TRBV27 CASSTNRGNYGYTF
TRBJ2-1 TRBV2 CASRQVPEQFF
TRBJ1-4 TRBV6-2/TRBV6-3 CASSPWANEKLFF
TRBJ2-5 TRBV29-1 CSVVDYLQETQYF
TRBJ2-2 TRBV4-2 CASSQGTSGYTGELFF
TRBJ2-3 TRBV5-6 CASSSGLASTDTQYF
TRBJ2-1 TRBV19 CASSIGQGGNEQFF